Sequencing of this T cell receptor beta chain was carried out in a study of T cells in Graves' hyperthyroidism and ophthalmopathy. Study-level information: Peripheral blood was secured at the point of initial diagnosis, before any treatment. Findings and limits, study-wide: Blood also showed most of the thyroid clonotypes that were expanded above 0.001.

The authors took PBMCs from roughly 9.7 ml fresh peripheral blood. Amplified regions were TCR beta CDR3 sequences from RNA transcripts. HTBI primers were used for first-round RT-PCR of the TCR CDR3. One entry per CDR3 protein results from TCRdb running MiXCR on the multiplex PCR reads. Among about 410,000 distinct CDR3 sequences, 13% to 15% were seen once, and the ten largest hold about 20%. This clonotype was detected many times. No antigen is known for it. The germline V gene encodes CDR1 SGHTA and CDR2 FQGNSA. This CDR3 region has 16 residues. J was trimmed by 5 bases and V by 2 bases; bases with no gene match: 8.

This chain links TRBV7-2 with TRBJ2-3; TRBD2 aligns across 9 bases. This receptor was taken from a woman aged 25 to 45 with Graves' ophthalmopathy. Specimen: blood. The CDR3 spells CASSLRVAGVQDTQYF. The DNA for the CDR3 is TGTGCCAGCAGCTTAAGGGTAGCGGGGGTTCAAGATACGCAGTATTTT.